These 25 T cell receptor beta chains came from one sample sequenced in a study of technical replicates of blood from a few donors. TCRdb keeps only in-frame clones here, not all; method: immunoSEQ multiplex PCR. The sample consists of tens of thousands of clones, roughly 89% of them appearing once. Sequenced sample: T cells isolated from PBMCs. The receptors were gathered from a human donor in good health.

The chain couples TRBV5-1 to TRBJ2-1; TRBD2 agrees at 10 bases. Looked up from germline, CDR1 is SGHRS and CDR2 is YFSETQ. The V and J ends lost 0 bases and 7 bases, in that order; junction bases with no gene match: 4. The CDR3 loop spans 15 amino acids. The CDR3 protein is CASSLEASGRNEQFF. The CDR3 DNA reads TGCGCCAGCAGCTTGGAGGCTAGCGGGAGAAATGAGCAGTTCTTC.

The CDR3 reads CASSEIGLAGPFQETQYF. CDR3 in DNA: TGCGCCAGCAGTGAGATAGGACTAGCGGGCCCTTTCCAAGAGACCCAGTACTTC. The genes are TRBV10-2 and TRBJ2-5; 11 bases are shared with TRBD2. CDR1 is WSHSY, CDR2 SAAADI, per germline. This CDR3 is 18 amino acids long. Germline trimming cut 2 bases from V and 1 base from J; bases unmatched to any gene: 9.

This clone was seen once. V gene TRBV30 combines with J gene TRBJ1-4; 7 bases match TRBD1. After removal of 3 bases from V and 7 bases from J, the junction contained 5 bases not matched to a gene. The germline CDR1 and CDR2 sequences are GTSNPN and SVGIG (reference sequence). This CDR3 has 13 residues. The CDR3 spells CAWRQGGLEKLFF. The CDR3 bases are TGTGCCTGGAGACAAGGGGGCCTTGAAAAACTGTTTTTT.

This chain joins TRBV27 and TRBJ1-1; 10 positions match TRBD1. Germline V gene lookup returns CDR1 MNHEY and CDR2 SMNVEV (reference sequence). Trimming took 5 bases from V and 1 from J; bases not matched to a gene: 4. CDR3 length: 15 residues. CDR3 loop: CASSPTGGGNTEAFF. CDR3 DNA sequence: TGTGCCAGCAGTCCGACAGGGGGCGGGAACACTGAAGCTTTCTTT.

For the CDR3, the DNA is TGTGCCTGGAGTGTATCGGTTAGCTACACCTTC. This translates into CAWSVSVSYTF. The chain links TRBV30 to TRBJ1-2; D gene uncertain. CDR3 size: 11 residues. Germline assignment: CDR1 GTSNPN and CDR2 SVGIG (reference sequence). Trimming took off 0 bases at V and 9 bases at J, with 8 bases between the two ends.

The V call is TRBV7-8, the J call TRBJ2-7; the match to TRBD2 covers 12 bases. Unmatched junction bases numbered 6, after V lost 2 bases and J lost 7 bases. The length of the CDR3 is 15 residues. From germline, CDR1 is SGHVS and CDR2 FQNEAQ. CDR3 residues: CASSLSSGRAEEQYF. In DNA form, the CDR3 reads TGTGCCAGCAGCTTATCTAGCGGGAGGGCGGAGGAGCAGTACTTC.

In its sample, this clone was seen once. The CDR3 here is CASSLVVGGYEQYF. The CDR3 bases are TGTGCCAGCAGCTTGGTGGTGGGAGGATACGAGCAGTACTTC. V usage is TRBV5-6 and J usage is TRBJ2-7; D might be TRBD2 (6 bases). The CDR3 is made up of 14 amino acids. V dropped 0 bases and J dropped 4 bases, with 11 bases sitting between them. CDR1 is SGHDT and CDR2 is YYEEEE in the germline V gene.

The chain links TRBV5-4 to TRBJ2-2, with TRBD1 matching over 10 bases. This CDR3 has 17 amino acids. V gave up 4 bases and J gave up 9 bases; unmatched junction bases: 15. The germline CDR1 and CDR2 sequences are SGHNT and YYREEE (reference sequence). CDR3 residues: CASSQQPGTGEWRELFF. The CDR3 DNA reads TGTGCCAGCAGCCAACAGCCGGGGACAGGGGAGTGGAGGGAGCTGTTTTTT.

The gene calls are TRBV5-6 and TRBJ1-2, with a possible D match to TRBD1 (5 bases). Deletions cut 4 bases from V and 4 bases from J, with 11 bases between. Germline assignment: CDR1 SGHDT and CDR2 YYEEEE. CDR3 length: 13 amino acids. The CDR3 here is CASSQGGPYGYTF. Written as DNA, the CDR3 is TGTGCCAGCAGCCAGGGAGGACCCTATGGCTACACCTTC.

The rearrangement joins TRBV16 to TRBJ2-7; tentative D call: TRBD1 (6 bases). The germline V gene encodes CDR1 KGHSY and CDR2 FQNENV. Trimming cost V 0 bases and J 2 bases, with 11 bases left between them. The CDR3 totals 15 residues. In nucleotides, the CDR3 is TGTGCCAGCAGCCAATCACAGGGCCCTCCCTACGAGCAGTACTTC. This gives the protein CASSQSQGPPYEQYF.

The chain combines TRBV19 with TRBJ1-1; 8 positions agree with TRBD1. V was pared by 4 bases and J by 5 bases, with 3 bases of the junction left unmatched. CDR1 is LNHDA, CDR2 SQIVND, per germline (reference sequence). This CDR3 has 13 residues. The CDR3 loop reads CASSRQGRTEAFF. The CDR3 DNA follows: TGTGCCAGTAGTAGACAGGGGAGGACTGAAGCTTTCTTT.

This clone was seen only once. V and J are TRBV5-4 and TRBJ2-7; a possible D gene is TRBD2 (5 bases). The germline V gene has CDR1 SGHNT and CDR2 YYREEE (reference sequence). This CDR3 spans 13 amino acids. V lost 4 bases to trimming and J lost 4 bases, with 12 bases between them. The CDR3 protein is CASSQGSGYEQYF. CDR3 nucleotide sequence: TGTGCCAGCAGCCAAGGGAGCGGTTACGAGCAGTACTTC. The variable domain in full, completed from reference TRBV5-4 and TRBJ2-7, reads ETGVTQSPTHLIKTRGQQVTLRCSSQSGHNTVSWYQQALGQGPQFIFQYYREEENGRGNFPPRFSGLQFPNYSSELNVNALELDDSALYLCASSQGSGYEQYFGPGTRLTVT.

The chain has TRBV4-3 and TRBJ2-3; perhaps TRBD1 as D (5 bases). From germline, CDR1 is LGHNA and CDR2 YSLEER. The germline V and J ends were trimmed by 0 bases and 1 base, with 14 bases remaining between them. The CDR3 runs 17 residues. The chain's CDR3 is CASSQEGRVGRTDTQYF. The CDR3 DNA reads TGCGCCAGCAGCCAAGAAGGCAGGGTGGGCCGCACAGATACGCAGTATTTT.

The chain is built from TRBV4-2 and TRBJ2-1, with 14 bases identical to TRBD2. V shed 4 bases, J shed 0 bases, and the junction held 2 bases outside the gene matches. Germline assignment: CDR1 LGHNA and CDR2 YNFKEQ. This CDR3 is built from 17 residues. This chain's CDR3 is CASSLGTSGSSYNEQFF. The CDR3 DNA is TGTGCCAGCAGCCTAGGGACTAGCGGGAGCTCCTACAATGAGCAGTTCTTC.

The chain couples TRBV4-3 to TRBJ2-3, with TRBD2 as a possible D gene (6 bases). V was shortened by 1 base and J by 2 bases, with 13 bases between the two germline ends. Germline assignment: CDR1 LGHNA and CDR2 YSLEER. This CDR3 is built from 16 residues. CDR3 nucleotide sequence: TGCGCCAGCAGCCAAGTTGAAGGGACTGCCACAGATACGCAGTATTTT. Its protein is CASSQVEGTATDTQYF.

The V and J genes are TRBV7-9 and TRBJ2-7; weak D call: TRBD2 (6 bases). V lost 7 bases and J 3 bases, leaving 16 bases between the germline ends. The CDR3 loop spans 14 amino acids. Germline V gene data show CDR1 as SEHNR and CDR2 as FQNEAQ (reference sequence). The CDR3 DNA sequence: TGTGCCAGCATCCCCTTATCGGGGGACTACGAGCAGTACTTC. Translated: CASIPLSGDYEQYF.

This clone occurred once. The CDR3 DNA follows: TGTGCCATCAGTCGCACCGGGACACACTCGTCCTACGAGCAGTACTTC. It translates to CAISRTGTHSSYEQYF. The V gene is TRBV10-3, the J gene TRBJ2-7, with D perhaps matching TRBD1 (6 bases). This CDR3 spans 16 amino acids. V lost 5 bases to trimming and J lost 1 base, with 18 bases between them. Germline V gene sequence: CDR1 ENHRY, CDR2 SYGVKD.

The rearrangement uses TRBV5-4 and TRBJ1-2; 10 bases map to TRBD1. The V gene's germline CDR1 is SGHNT and CDR2 YYREEE (reference sequence). With 6 bases clipped from V and 8 bases from J, the junction kept 4 bases outside the gene matches. The CDR3 is 12 residues long. CDR3 sequence: CASNGDRGGYTF. The DNA of the CDR3 is TGTGCCAGCAACGGGGACAGGGGAGGCTACACCTTC.

J is TRBJ1-5 and V is TRBV4-1; 7 bases map to TRBD1. V lost 6 bases, J lost 4 bases, and 6 bases stayed unmatched. The CDR3 consists of 14 residues. Germline loops: CDR1 MGHRA, CDR2 YSYEKL. The DNA of the CDR3 is TGCGCCAGCAGTCAGGGGGGCAGAAATCAGCCCCAGCATTTT. This encodes CASSQGGRNQPQHF.

The chain combines TRBV5-6 with TRBJ1-5, with TRBD1 identical over 10 bases. There are 16 residues in the CDR3. Germline loops: CDR1 SGHDT, CDR2 YYEEEE. The V and J ends lost 2 bases and 6 bases, in that order; junction bases with no gene match: 8. In nucleotides, the CDR3 is TGTGCCAGCAGCTTAGGGACAGGGGTCCTCGGTCAGCCCCAGCATTTT. It translates to CASSLGTGVLGQPQHF.

V gene TRBV28 combines with J gene TRBJ1-2; TRBD1 matches at 8 bases. The junction had 7 bases not matched to a gene; V was cut back by 2 bases and J by 8 bases. This CDR3 is built from 14 residues. Germline-derived CDR1 and CDR2 are MDHEN and SYDVKM. In DNA form, the CDR3 reads TGTGCCAGCAGTTTACAGGGGGCGATCGGCGGCTACACCTTC. Its translation: CASSLQGAIGGYTF.

The chain employs TRBV27 and TRBJ1-2; 7 bases are a match to TRBD1. The junction had 6 bases not matched to a gene; V was cut back by 5 bases and J by 6 bases. The CDR3 contains 13 residues. Germline lookup yields CDR1 MNHEY and CDR2 SMNVEV (reference sequence). This CDR3 is CASSLDRADGYTF. For the CDR3, the DNA is TGTGCCAGCAGTCTAGACAGGGCTGATGGCTACACCTTC.

This sequence joins TRBV19 and TRBJ1-2; the match to TRBD1 covers 9 bases. V lost 5 bases and J lost 1; bases outside the gene matches: 5. CDR1 LNHDA and CDR2 SQIVND come from the germline V gene (reference sequence). The CDR3 is made up of 15 amino acids. CDR3 residues: CASSPGTGSNYGYTF. CDR3 sequence (DNA): TGTGCCAGTAGTCCAGGGACAGGGAGTAACTATGGCTACACCTTC.

The chain recombines TRBV2 with TRBJ1-4, with 8 bases that match TRBD1. After removal of 5 bases from V and 7 bases from J, the junction contained 0 bases not matched to a gene. This CDR3 comprises 12 residues. In germline, CDR1 is SNHLY, CDR2 FYNNEI. DNA of the CDR3: TGTGCCAGCAGTACAGGGGGTGAAAAACTGTTTTTT. Protein product: CASSTGGEKLFF.

The V and J genes are TRBV28 and TRBJ2-1; D uncertain. V gave up 5 bases and J gave up 3 bases, with 8 bases separating them. CDR1 is MDHEN and CDR2 is SYDVKM in the germline V gene. The CDR3 contains 13 residues. The CDR3 reads CASSRSSYNEQFF. The CDR3 coding sequence is TGTGCCAGCAGTCGATCCAGCTACAATGAGCAGTTCTTC.